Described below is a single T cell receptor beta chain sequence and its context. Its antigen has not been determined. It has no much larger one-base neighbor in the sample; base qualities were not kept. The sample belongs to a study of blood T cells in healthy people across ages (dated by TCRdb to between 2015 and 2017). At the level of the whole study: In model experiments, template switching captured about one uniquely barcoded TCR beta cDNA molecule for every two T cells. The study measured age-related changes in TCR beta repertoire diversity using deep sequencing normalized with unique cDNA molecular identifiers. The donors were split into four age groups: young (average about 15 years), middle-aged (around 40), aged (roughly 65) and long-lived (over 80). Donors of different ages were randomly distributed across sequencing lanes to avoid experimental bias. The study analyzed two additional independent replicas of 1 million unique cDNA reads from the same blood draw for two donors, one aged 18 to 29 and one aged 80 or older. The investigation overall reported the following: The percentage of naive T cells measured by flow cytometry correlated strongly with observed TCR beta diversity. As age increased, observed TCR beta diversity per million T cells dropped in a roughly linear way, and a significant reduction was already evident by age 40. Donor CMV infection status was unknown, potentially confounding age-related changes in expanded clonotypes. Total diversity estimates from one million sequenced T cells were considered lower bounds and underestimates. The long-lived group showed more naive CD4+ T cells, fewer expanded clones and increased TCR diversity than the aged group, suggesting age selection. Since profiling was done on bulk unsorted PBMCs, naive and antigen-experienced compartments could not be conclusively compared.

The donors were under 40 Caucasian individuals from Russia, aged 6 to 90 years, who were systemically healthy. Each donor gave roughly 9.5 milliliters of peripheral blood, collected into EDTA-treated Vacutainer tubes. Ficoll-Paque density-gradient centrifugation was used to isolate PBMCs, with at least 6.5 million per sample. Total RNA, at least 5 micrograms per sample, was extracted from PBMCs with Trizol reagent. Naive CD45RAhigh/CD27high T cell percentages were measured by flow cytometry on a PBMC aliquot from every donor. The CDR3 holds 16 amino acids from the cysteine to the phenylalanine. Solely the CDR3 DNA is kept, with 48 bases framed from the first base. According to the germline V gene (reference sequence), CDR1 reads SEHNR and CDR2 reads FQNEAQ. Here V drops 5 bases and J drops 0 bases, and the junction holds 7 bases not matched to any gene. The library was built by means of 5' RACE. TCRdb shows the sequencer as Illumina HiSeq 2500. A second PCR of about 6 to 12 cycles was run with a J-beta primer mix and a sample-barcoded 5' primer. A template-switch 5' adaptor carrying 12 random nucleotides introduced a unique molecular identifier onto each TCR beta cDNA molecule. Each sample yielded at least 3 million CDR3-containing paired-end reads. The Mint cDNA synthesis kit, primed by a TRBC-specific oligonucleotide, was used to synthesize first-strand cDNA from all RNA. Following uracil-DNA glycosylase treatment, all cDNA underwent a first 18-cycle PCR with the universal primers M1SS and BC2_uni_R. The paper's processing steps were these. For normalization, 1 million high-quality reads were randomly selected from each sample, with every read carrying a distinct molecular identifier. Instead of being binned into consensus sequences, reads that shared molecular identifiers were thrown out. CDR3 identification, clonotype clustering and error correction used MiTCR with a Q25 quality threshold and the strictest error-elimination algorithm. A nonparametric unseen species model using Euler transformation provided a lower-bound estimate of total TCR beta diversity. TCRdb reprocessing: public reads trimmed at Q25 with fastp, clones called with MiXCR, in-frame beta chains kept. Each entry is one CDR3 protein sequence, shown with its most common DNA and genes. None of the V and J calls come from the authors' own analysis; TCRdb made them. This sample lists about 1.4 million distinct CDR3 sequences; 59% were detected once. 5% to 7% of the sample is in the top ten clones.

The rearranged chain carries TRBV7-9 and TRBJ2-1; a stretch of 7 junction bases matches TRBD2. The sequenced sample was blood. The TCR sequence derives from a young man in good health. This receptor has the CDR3 CASSGVPSGSYNEQFF. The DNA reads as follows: TGTGCCAGCAGCGGGGTCCCTAGCGGCTCCTACAATGAGCAGTTCTTC.